The source of this TCR beta chain is a study of T cells in localized non-small cell lung cancer. The assay was immunoSEQ multiplex PCR, and TCRdb's table has in-frame clones only and misses some. The data hold under 15,000 clones, with about 83% observed a single time. There are 13 residues in the CDR3. Germline CDR1 LNHDA, CDR2 SQIVND (reference sequence). V lost 1 base and J lost 6, with 9 bases in between. Study-level points and caveats: There was higher T cell clonality in uninvolved adjacent lung than in tumor, and it was highest there.

To note about this clone: The antigen remains undetermined.

The chain has TRBV19 and TRBJ1-2; tentative D call: TRBD1 (6 bases). The sequence was obtained from a male donor at least 60 years old with stage I lung adenocarcinoma. The sample consisted of peripheral blood, taken before any cancer treatment. The CDR3 here is CASSIAGANGYTF. DNA for the CDR3: TGTGCCAGTAGTATAGCAGGGGCTAATGGCTACACCTTC. Supplemented by reference TRBV19 and TRBJ1-2, the full variable domain reads DGGITQSPKYLFRKEGQNVTLSCEQNLNHDAMYWYRQDPGQGLRLIYYSQIVNDFQKGDIAEGYSVSREKKESFPLTVTSAQKNPTAFYLCASSIAGANGYTFGSGTRLTVV.